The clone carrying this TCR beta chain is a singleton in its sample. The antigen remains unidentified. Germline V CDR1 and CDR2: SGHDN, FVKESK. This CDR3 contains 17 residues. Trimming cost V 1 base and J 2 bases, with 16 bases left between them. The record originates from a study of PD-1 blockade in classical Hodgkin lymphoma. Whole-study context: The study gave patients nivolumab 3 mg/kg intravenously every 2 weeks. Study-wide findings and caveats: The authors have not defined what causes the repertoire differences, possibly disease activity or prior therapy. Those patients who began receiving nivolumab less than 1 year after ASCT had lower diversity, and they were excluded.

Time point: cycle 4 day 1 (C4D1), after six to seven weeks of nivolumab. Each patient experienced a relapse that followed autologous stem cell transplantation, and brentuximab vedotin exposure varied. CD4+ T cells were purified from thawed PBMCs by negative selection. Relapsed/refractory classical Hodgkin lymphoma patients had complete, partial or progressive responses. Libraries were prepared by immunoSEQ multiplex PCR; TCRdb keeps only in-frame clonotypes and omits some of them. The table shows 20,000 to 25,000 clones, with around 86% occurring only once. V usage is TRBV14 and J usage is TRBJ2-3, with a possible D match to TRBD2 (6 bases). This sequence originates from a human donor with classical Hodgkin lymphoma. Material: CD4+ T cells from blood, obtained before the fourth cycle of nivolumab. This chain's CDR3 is CASSQVGGASFTDTQYF. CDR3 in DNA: TGTGCCAGCAGCCAAGTCGGGGGAGCATCTTTCACAGATACGCAGTATTTT.